These T cell receptor beta chains were read from a single sample in a study of CD8 T cells in ankylosing spondylitis. TCRdb re-analysed the 5' RACE reads in MiXCR, keeping a single row per CDR3 protein. The top ten hold about 10% of the sample, which has around 30,000 distinct CDR3 sequences, 7.2% seen once. Sample: blood, either unsorted or a sorted T cell fraction (not recorded which). The origin of the receptors is a male donor with ankylosing spondylitis or in good health (not recorded which). Both conserved end residues are part of each CDR3. The order of the fields is D gene, J gene, V gene, clone size, CDR3 DNA, CDR3 protein. A D gene is named only where the DNA matches it firmly. Rows give clone size only sometimes, using once, few, many, or a class for an expanded clone.

- | TRBJ2-1 | TRBV11-2 | many | TGTGCCAGCAGCTTAGGCGAGGGGCAGGGCTTGTACAATGAGCAGTTCTTC | CASSLGEGQGLYNEQFF
- | TRBJ2-1 | TRBV12-3/TRBV12-4 | many | TGTGCCAGCAGTCAAGCAGTTTTGAGTGAGCAGTTCTTC | CASSQAVLSEQFF
- | TRBJ2-2 | TRBV5-1 | many | TGCGCCAGCAGCTTGGGTTACACCGGGGAGCTGTTTTTT | CASSLGYTGELFF
TRBD2 | TRBJ2-1 | TRBV3-1 | many | TGTGCCAGCAGCCAAGGACTAGCGGGATCGGGGTTCTTC | CASSQGLAGSGFF
- | TRBJ1-4 | TRBV20-1 | many | TGCAGTGCTAGAGAGGGGACAACTAATGAAAAACTGTTTTTT | CSAREGTTNEKLFF
TRBD1 | TRBJ2-1 | TRBV29-1 | - | TGCAGCGTGGACCAGGACAGGGGGTACAATGAGCAGTTCTTC | CSVDQDRGYNEQFF
- | TRBJ2-7 | TRBV20-1 | many | TGCAGTGCTCAGCCGGGGGTTAAGGCCTACGAGCAGTACTTC | CSAQPGVKAYEQYF
- | TRBJ1-1 | TRBV5-1 | many | TGCGCCAGCAGCTTCCAACCGACGAACACTGAAGCTTTCTTT | CASSFQPTNTEAFF
- | TRBJ2-6 | TRBV28 | many | TGTGCCAGCAGTCAGCGAGGCGGAGGGGCCAACGTCCTGACTTTC | CASSQRGGGANVLTF
- | TRBJ1-1 | TRBV10-3 | many | TGTGCCATCAGTGTTCGAGCGCGGGACACTGAAGCTTTCTTT | CAISVRARDTEAFF
- | TRBJ2-7 | TRBV30 | many | TGTGCCTGGAGTGTACTAGTAGGACCCTACGAGCAGTACTTC | CAWSVLVGPYEQYF
- | TRBJ1-1 | TRBV5-1 | - | TGCGCCAGCAGCTTAGGGAAGGACACTGAAGCTTTCTTT | CASSLGKDTEAFF
TRBD2 | TRBJ2-3 | TRBV3-1 | many | TGTGCCAGCAGTCGAGGACTAGCGGATTTCCTGAGCACAGATACGCAGTATTTT | CASSRGLADFLSTDTQYF
- | TRBJ2-7 | TRBV5-1 | many | TGCGCCAGCAGCTCCTCGGACCCCAGGGAGCAGTACTTC | CASSSSDPREQYF
- | TRBJ2-2 | TRBV10-3 | many | TGTGCCACCTTGGGACTGAACACCGGGGAGCTGTTTTTT | CATLGLNTGELFF
TRBD1 | TRBJ2-5 | TRBV12-3/TRBV12-4 | few | TGTGCCAGCAGTCAAGACAGGGCTGGGCAAGAGACCCAGTACTTC | CASSQDRAGQETQYF
- | TRBJ2-3 | TRBV7-2 | - | TGTGCCAGCAGCTTAGGGGTGGGGGATACGCAGTATTTT | CASSLGVGDTQYF
TRBD1 | TRBJ1-4 | TRBV2 | many | TGTGCCAGCAGGCCCGGGACAGCTAATGAAAAACTGTTTTTT | CASRPGTANEKLFF
TRBD2 | TRBJ2-5 | TRBV18 | - | TGTGCCAGCTCACCACCGGGAGGGGAGACCCAGTACTTC | CASSPPGGETQYF
TRBD1 | TRBJ1-6 | TRBV4-2 | many | TGTGCCAGCAGCCAAGAAAACCAGGGGGCGAATTCACCCCTCCACTTT | CASSQENQGANSPLHF
- | TRBJ2-2 | TRBV5-6 | many | TGTGCCAGCAGCTTAGGCCCAGCGGTTAACACCGGGGAGCTGTTTTTT | CASSLGPAVNTGELFF
- | TRBJ2-3 | TRBV12-3/TRBV12-4 | many | TGTGCCAGCAGCCGCGGACTACTACAGACTAGCACAGATACGCAGTATTTT | CASSRGLLQTSTDTQYF
- | TRBJ2-4 | TRBV20-1 | many | TGCAGTGCTAGGCGACGGGGCCTGGGCAAAAACATTCAGTACTTC | CSARRRGLGKNIQYF
TRBD2 | TRBJ2-2 | TRBV18 | few | TGTGCCAGCTCGCCTGAGCGGGACTTCGGCACCGGGGAGCTGTTTTTT | CASSPERDFGTGELFF
TRBD2 | TRBJ2-1 | TRBV4-1 | many | TGCGCCAGCAGCCAAGTACTAGCGGACTACAATGAGCAGTTCTTC | CASSQVLADYNEQFF
- | TRBJ2-1 | TRBV24-1 | many | TGTGCCACCAGTGATTCTGGACCCAACAATGAGCAGTTCTTC | CATSDSGPNNEQFF
- | TRBJ1-2 | TRBV29-1 | many | TGCAGCGTTGAAGAGACAGTATTATCGCGAAGGGAGCTGGGCTATGGCTACACCTTC | CSVEETVLSRRELGYGYTF
TRBD1 | TRBJ1-2 | TRBV20-1 | many | TGCAGTGCTTACCCCACGGGGCAGGGGGGCGAAGGCTACACCTTC | CSAYPTGQGGEGYTF
- | TRBJ2-7 | TRBV14 | many | TGTGCCAGCAGCCGAGAAGCGGGTCCAACCTACGAGCAGTACTTC | CASSREAGPTYEQYF
TRBD2 | TRBJ2-1 | TRBV5-6 | many | TGTGCCAGCAGCTTGGAACTAGCGGGACCCCACAATGAGCAGTTCTTC | CASSLELAGPHNEQFF
TRBD2 | TRBJ2-2 | TRBV5-1 | many | TGCGCCAGCAGCTTGGACCTAGCGGGAGGAAGCGGCACCGGGGAGCTGTTTTTT | CASSLDLAGGSGTGELFF
TRBD2 | TRBJ2-1 | TRBV12-3/TRBV12-4 | many | TGTGCCAGCTGGTTTGGGGCGGGAGGCGGGGAGCAGTTCTTC | CASWFGAGGGEQFF
- | TRBJ1-5 | TRBV29-1 | many | TGCAGCGTTGTCGAGTCACCTCGGGGTAATCAGCCCCAGCATTTT | CSVVESPRGNQPQHF
TRBD2 | TRBJ2-1 | TRBV5-1 | many | TGCGCCAGCAAAAGACTAGCGGGAGTCGGCCTTTCCTACAATGAGCAGTTCTTC | CASKRLAGVGLSYNEQFF
- | TRBJ1-5 | TRBV20-1 | many | TGCAGTGCTAGAAATCCACATAATCAGCCCCAGCATTTT | CSARNPHNQPQHF
- | TRBJ2-5 | TRBV7-9 | - | TGTGCCAGCAGCTTCCGGGATCCAGGGACCCAGTACTTC | CASSFRDPGTQYF
- | TRBJ1-1 | TRBV29-1 | - | TGCAGCGTGTCCCGGGTCTCTAACACTGAAGCTTTCTTT | CSVSRVSNTEAFF
TRBD1 | TRBJ1-1 | TRBV4-1 | - | TGCGCCAGCAGCAGTGTGACAGGGGGCTTCACTGAAGCTTTCTTT | CASSSVTGGFTEAFF
TRBD2 | TRBJ2-7 | TRBV2 | many | TGTGCCAGCTCGGGACTAGCGGAAACCGAGCAGTACTTC | CASSGLAETEQYF
- | TRBJ1-5 | TRBV6-5 | many | TGTGCCAGCAGTTACCTGATCGATCAGCCCCAGCATTTT | CASSYLIDQPQHF
TRBD1 | TRBJ1-1 | TRBV6-1 | many | TGTGCCAGCAGCCTGTCTGACAGGGGGCAGACTGAAGCTTTCTTT | CASSLSDRGQTEAFF
- | TRBJ2-1 | TRBV3-1 | - | TGTGCCAGCAGCTCAGGGGGAGGGCGCAATGAGCAGTTCTTC | CASSSGGGRNEQFF
TRBD1 | TRBJ2-3 | TRBV29-1 | many | TGCAGCGTTTCCCTTCCTGAGACAGGGCCCACAGATACGCAGTATTTT | CSVSLPETGPTDTQYF
TRBD1 | TRBJ1-5 | TRBV28 | - | TGTGCCAGCAGTCCCTGGACAGGTGCTAATCAGCCCCAGCATTTT | CASSPWTGANQPQHF
- | TRBJ2-1 | TRBV10-2 | many | TGCGCCAGCAGGGACGACTGGGCTGGGGCCTACAATGAGCAGTTCTTC | CASRDDWAGAYNEQFF
- | TRBJ1-1 | TRBV12-3/TRBV12-4 | many | TGTGCCAGCAGCCTCGGTGTACAGCAAGCTTTCTTT | CASSLGVQQAFF
- | TRBJ1-2 | TRBV5-5 | many | TGTGCCAGCAGCTTGGCAGGGCTCTCTAACTATGGCTACACCTTC | CASSLAGLSNYGYTF
TRBD2 | TRBJ2-1 | TRBV7-8 | many | TGTGCCAGCAGAGAGACTACAGCGGGAACCCTGGGAAATGAGCAGTTCTTC | CASRETTAGTLGNEQFF
TRBD1 | TRBJ1-5 | TRBV29-1 | medium-sized | TGCAGCGTGGGGACAGGGATGAATCAGCCCCAGCATTTT | CSVGTGMNQPQHF
- | TRBJ2-7 | TRBV5-1 | many | TGCGCCAGCAGCGCGAACTCCGGGACGGGCTCCTACGAGCAGTACTTC | CASSANSGTGSYEQYF
- | TRBJ1-6 | TRBV7-2 | few | TGTGCCAGCAGCTTAGTGAGGAGTAATTCACCCCTCCACTTT | CASSLVRSNSPLHF
- | TRBJ2-7 | TRBV14 | many | TGTGCCAGCAGCCAAGGGACCTGGTCCTACGAGCAGTACTTC | CASSQGTWSYEQYF
TRBD1 | TRBJ2-7 | TRBV14 | many | TGTGCCAGCAGCTCACTCCGGGACAGAGCCTACGAGCAGTACTTC | CASSSLRDRAYEQYF
TRBD2 | TRBJ2-1 | TRBV9 | many | TGTGCCAGCAGCCCCGGTGCGACTAGCGGCAATGAGCAGTTCTTC | CASSPGATSGNEQFF
- | TRBJ2-6 | TRBV28 | few | TGTGCCAGCAGCTTGACAATCTCTGGGGCCAACGTCCTGACTTTC | CASSLTISGANVLTF
- | TRBJ2-7 | TRBV19 | - | TGTGCCAGTAGTATCGGCAGAGGGGCATCCGAGCAGTACTTC | CASSIGRGASEQYF
- | TRBJ1-1 | TRBV5-1 | many | TGCGCCAGCAGCTTGGGTCCAGGGTTCAAAGTGAACACTGAAGCTTTCTTT | CASSLGPGFKVNTEAFF
TRBD2 | TRBJ2-1 | TRBV12-3/TRBV12-4 | - | TGTGCCAGCAGTTTAGCGGGAGGGCCGTCCAATGAGCAGTTCTTC | CASSLAGGPSNEQFF
TRBD1 | TRBJ1-4 | TRBV10-3 | many | TGTGCCATCAGTGGAGGACAGGGGAATGAAAAACTGTTTTTT | CAISGGQGNEKLFF